In its sample, the clone carrying this TCR beta chain was seen a few times. Its antigen is unknown. PCR involved 60 Vbeta and 13 Jbeta primers. Sequenced by immunoSEQ multiplex PCR; TCRdb stores in-frame clones only, minus some. The sample lists about 180,000 clones, about four fifths occurring once. These data belong to a study of cytomegalovirus exposure and HLA in healthy donors. Study outcomes and limitations: According to a later analysis, most TCR beta chains associated with CMV appeared HLA-restricted. Approximately 18,000 TCR beta sequences were associated with HLA alleles at 0.05 false discovery rate in a later analysis. A later analysis found common viral pathogens apparently linked to several of the most significant clusters.

CDR3 size: 12 residues. Trimming cost V 5 bases and J 8 bases, with 12 bases left between them. Per the germline V gene, CDR1 is SGHNT and CDR2 is YENEEA. The chain combines TRBV11-3 with TRBJ1-2; no firm D call. The receptor was derived from a girl aged 10 to 17 in good health and CMV-seropositive. The source material was PBMCs. The CDR3 here is CASSIGEEGYTF. CDR3 bases: TGTGCCAGCAGCATCGGTGAAGAAGGCTACACCTTC.